This TCR beta chain originates from a study of blood T cell repertoires in COVID-19. Study information: Whether acute or convalescent, the COVID-19 samples came from the United States, Italy and Spain. The cDNA or gDNA used as material had been derived from T cells, B-cell-depleted T cells, or PBMCs.

How the authors handled the data: Estimated nucleated cell counts came from reference gene primer amplification. Repertoires were generated with immunoSEQ multiplex PCR, while TCRdb's copy carries only in-frame clones and drops some. D and trimming were read from the DNA, whereas the V and J calls and clone size are those reported in that table. The data show roughly 430,000 clones, with approximately 88% seen just once and around 2.1% held by the top ten. Participants reported their clinical history, and cohort assignment relied on those reports. The TCR sequence derives from a middle-aged woman with acute COVID-19. The sequenced sample was PBMCs or T cells enriched from blood (not recorded which).

The DNA for the CDR3 is TGTGCCAGCTCACCCCTCGAGAACTTCGACTCCTCTGGAAACACCATATATTTT. Residues: CASSPLENFDSSGNTIYF. The V and J genes are TRBV18 and TRBJ1-3; D is unresolved. V was shortened by 3 bases and J by 0 bases, with 18 bases between the two germline ends. Germline assignment: CDR1 KGHSH and CDR2 LQKENI. The CDR3 covers 18 residues.